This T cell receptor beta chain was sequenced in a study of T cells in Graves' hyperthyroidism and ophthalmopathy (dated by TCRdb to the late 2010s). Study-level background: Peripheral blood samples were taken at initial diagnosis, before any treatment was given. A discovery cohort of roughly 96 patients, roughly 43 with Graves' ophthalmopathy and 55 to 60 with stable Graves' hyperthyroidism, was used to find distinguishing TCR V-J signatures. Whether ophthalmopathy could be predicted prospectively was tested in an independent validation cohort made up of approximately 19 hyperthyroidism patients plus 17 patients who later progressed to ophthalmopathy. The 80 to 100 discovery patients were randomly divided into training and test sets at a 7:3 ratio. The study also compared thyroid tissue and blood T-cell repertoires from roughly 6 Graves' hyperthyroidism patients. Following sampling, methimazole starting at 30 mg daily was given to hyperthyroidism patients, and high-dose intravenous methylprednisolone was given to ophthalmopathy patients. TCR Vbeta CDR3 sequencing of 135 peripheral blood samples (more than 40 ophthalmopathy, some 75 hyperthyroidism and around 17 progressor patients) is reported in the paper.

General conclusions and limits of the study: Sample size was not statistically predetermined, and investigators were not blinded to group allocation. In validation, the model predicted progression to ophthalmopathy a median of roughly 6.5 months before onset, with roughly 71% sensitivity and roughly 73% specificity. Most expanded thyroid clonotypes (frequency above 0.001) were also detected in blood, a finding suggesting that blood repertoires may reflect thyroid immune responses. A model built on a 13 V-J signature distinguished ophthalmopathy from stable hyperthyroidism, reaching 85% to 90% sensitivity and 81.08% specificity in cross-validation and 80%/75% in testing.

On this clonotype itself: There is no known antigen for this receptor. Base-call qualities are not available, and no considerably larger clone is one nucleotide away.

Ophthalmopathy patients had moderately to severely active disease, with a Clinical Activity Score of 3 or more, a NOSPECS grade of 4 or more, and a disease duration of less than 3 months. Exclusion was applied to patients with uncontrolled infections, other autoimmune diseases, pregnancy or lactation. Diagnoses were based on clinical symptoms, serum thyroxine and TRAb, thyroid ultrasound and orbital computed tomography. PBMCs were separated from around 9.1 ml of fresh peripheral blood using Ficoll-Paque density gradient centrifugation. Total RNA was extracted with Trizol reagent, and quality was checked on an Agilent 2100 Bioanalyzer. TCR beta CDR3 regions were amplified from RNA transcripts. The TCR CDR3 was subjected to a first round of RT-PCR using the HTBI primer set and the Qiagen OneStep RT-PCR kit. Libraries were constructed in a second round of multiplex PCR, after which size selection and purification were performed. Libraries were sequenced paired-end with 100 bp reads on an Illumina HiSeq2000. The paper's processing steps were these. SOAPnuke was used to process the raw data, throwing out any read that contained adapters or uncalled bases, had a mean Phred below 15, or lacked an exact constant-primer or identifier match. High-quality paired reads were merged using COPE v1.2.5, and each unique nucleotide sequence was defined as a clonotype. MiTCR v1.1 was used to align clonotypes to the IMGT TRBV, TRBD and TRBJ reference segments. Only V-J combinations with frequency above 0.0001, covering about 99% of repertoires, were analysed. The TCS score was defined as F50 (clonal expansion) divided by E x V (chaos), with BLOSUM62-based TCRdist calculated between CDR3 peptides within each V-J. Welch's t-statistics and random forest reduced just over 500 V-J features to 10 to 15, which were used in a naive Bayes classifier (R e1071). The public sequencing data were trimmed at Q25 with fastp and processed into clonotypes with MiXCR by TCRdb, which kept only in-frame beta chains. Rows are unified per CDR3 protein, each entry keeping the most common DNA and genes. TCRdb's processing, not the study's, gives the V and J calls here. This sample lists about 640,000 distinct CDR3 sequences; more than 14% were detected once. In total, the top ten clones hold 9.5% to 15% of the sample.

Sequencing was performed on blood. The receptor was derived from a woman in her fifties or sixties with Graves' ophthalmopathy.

Here is the DNA: TGTGCCAGCAGCGCCGGGACTAGGGGCCAAGAGACCCAGTACTTC. The encoded protein is CASSAGTRGQETQYF. The sequence joins TRBV3-1 to TRBJ2-5, with TRBD2 identical over 8 junction bases. Clipping removes 5 bases from V and 1 base from J, with 6 as the unmatched junction base count. The germline V gene (reference sequence) provides CDR1 LGHDT and CDR2 YNNKEL. The CDR3 numbers 15 residues from cysteine through phenylalanine. Here the CDR3 DNA is all that survives: 45 bases in frame from base 1.